Below are 9 T cell receptor beta chains sequenced from a single sample in a study of radiation and T cells in renal cell carcinoma. As to time point: baseline pretreatment blood. Treatment: 15 Gy SBRT to primary tumor, nephrectomy 4 weeks later. Profiled with immunoSEQ multiplex PCR; TCRdb holds only in-frame clones, not every one. The sample lists tens of thousands of clones, about four fifths seen once, with 5% to 8% in the top ten. The input for sequencing was blood, taken from a patient whose treatment included radiotherapy and nephrectomy. The receptor source for this set is a man in his sixties with renal cell carcinoma.

This clone was counted a few times. The chain has TRBV19 and TRBJ2-1; D uncertain. The CDR3 covers 15 residues. Trimming removed 6 bases at V and 0 bases at J, with 12 bases between. CDR1 and CDR2 from the germline V gene are LNHDA and SQIVND (reference sequence). CDR3 DNA sequence: TGTGCCAGTAGCCGACTCCTACCCTCCTACAATGAGCAGTTCTTC. Residues: CASSRLLPSYNEQFF.

This clone was recorded a few times. Other DNA sequences from this sample encode an identical CDR3 as well. The genes are TRBV6-1 and TRBJ2-2, with D maybe TRBD1 (5 bases). CDR3 length equals 14 residues. V lost 6 bases and J 1 base, leaving 9 bases between the germline ends. Germline V CDR1 and CDR2: MNHNS, SASEGT. The CDR3 sequence is CASRGLWNTGELFF. For the CDR3, the DNA is TGTGCCAGCAGGGGGCTTTGGAACACCGGGGAGCTGTTTTTT.

This chain connects TRBV7-7 to TRBJ2-7; TRBD2 matches 7 bases. Trimming removed 5 bases from V and 5 bases from J; junction bases left unmatched: 9. This CDR3 is 14 amino acids long. Germline loops: CDR1 SSHAT, CDR2 FNYEAQ (reference sequence). The CDR3 DNA reads TGTGCCAGCAGCCCTCAGACTAGCTCAGACGAGCAGTACTTC. As protein: CASSPQTSSDEQYF.

This chain joins TRBV5-1 and TRBJ1-5, with 7 bases identical to TRBD1. Per the germline V gene, CDR1 is SGHRS and CDR2 is YFSETQ. The CDR3 covers 15 residues. V shed 4 bases, J shed 6 bases, and the junction held 10 bases outside the gene matches. As DNA, the CDR3 is TGCGCCAGCAGCCCCCAGACAGGGTTCGGTCAGCCCCAGCATTTT. Amino acid sequence: CASSPQTGFGQPQHF.

The V and J genes are TRBV5-1 and TRBJ1-5, with 7 bases lining up with TRBD1. The CDR3 loop spans 17 amino acids. Unmatched junction bases numbered 7, after V lost 0 bases and J lost 1 base. Germline values: CDR1 SGHRS, CDR2 YFSETQ. CDR3 sequence (DNA): TGCGCCAGCAGCTTGGGCGTCGGGACAGAGAGCAATCAGCCCCAGCATTTT. This sequence encodes CASSLGVGTESNQPQHF.

V gene TRBV30 combines with J gene TRBJ2-3; maybe TRBD2 (5 bases). The CDR3 consists of 16 residues. V was cut by 0 bases and J by 4 bases, with 17 bases left in between. Germline lookup yields CDR1 GTSNPN and CDR2 SVGIG (reference sequence). The CDR3 reads CAWSVLGPGIADTQYF. The CDR3 nucleotides read TGTGCCTGGAGTGTACTAGGTCCGGGAATTGCAGATACGCAGTATTTT. Using reference TRBV30 and TRBJ2-3 for the parts outside the CDR3, the full variable domain is SQTIHQWPATLVQPVGSPLSLECTVEGTSNPNLYWYRQAAGRGLQLLFYSVGIGQISSEVPQNLSASRPQDRQFILSSKKLLLSDSGFYLCAWSVLGPGIADTQYFGPGTRLTVL.

V usage is TRBV2 and J usage is TRBJ2-1; 7 bases agree with TRBD2. Germline CDR1 is SNHLY and CDR2 is FYNNEI. This CDR3 comprises 14 residues. Trimming at V came to 4 bases and at J to 6 bases, leaving 6 bases not matched to a gene. Here the CDR3 DNA reads TGTGCCAGCAGTGTCCAGCGGGACCGCAATGAGCAGTTCTTC. It specifies CASSVQRDRNEQFF.

The chain couples TRBV11-3 to TRBJ2-3; D may be TRBD2 (6 bases). Germline V lookup: CDR1 SGHNT, CDR2 YENEEA. V was cut by 2 bases and J by 3 bases, with 9 bases left in between. The CDR3 totals 14 residues. CDR3 protein: CASSLKGRTDTQYF. Written as DNA, the CDR3 is TGTGCCAGCAGCTTAAAAGGGAGGACAGATACGCAGTATTTT.

The gene calls are TRBV2 and TRBJ2-7, with 11 bases that match TRBD2. The CDR3 extends over 15 amino acids. Germline-derived CDR1 and CDR2 are SNHLY and FYNNEI. Trimming took 6 bases from V and 2 from J; bases not matched to a gene: 6. CDR3 sequence: CASRYGLAGPYEQYF. The CDR3 DNA sequence: TGTGCCAGCAGGTATGGACTAGCGGGCCCCTACGAGCAGTACTTC.